Listed below are T cell receptor beta chains from one sample, sequenced in a study of T cells after posttransplantation cyclophosphamide. Repertoires were generated with immunoSEQ multiplex PCR, while TCRdb's copy carries only in-frame clones and drops some. The top ten hold 0.16% of the sample, which has about 20,000 clones, almost 99% seen once. The material sequenced was naive CD4+ T cells sorted from PBMCs. The receptors originated from a man aged 40-55 years in good health, CMV-negative, and a related stem cell transplant donor. Both conserved end residues are part of each CDR3. A D gene is named only where the DNA matches it firmly. Rows may omit the clone size; those that give it use once, few, many or a size class.

CDR3 length | clone size | D gene | J gene | V gene | CDR3 protein | CDR3 DNA
14 | - | - | TRBJ1-6 | TRBV5-1 | CASSLDGRDSPLHF | TGCGCCAGCAGCTTGGACGGGAGGGATTCACCCCTCCACTTT
12 | - | TRBD2 | TRBJ2-7 | TRBV29-1 | CSVKREGYEQYF | TGCAGCGTTAAGCGGGAGGGCTACGAGCAGTACTTC
14 | - | - | TRBJ1-1 | TRBV21-1 | CASSKGGWGMEAFF | TGTGCCAGCAGCAAAGGGGGATGGGGCATGGAAGCTTTCTTT
15 | - | TRBD2 | TRBJ2-1 | TRBV29-1 | CSVPRREMGYNEQFF | TGCAGCGTCCCTCGGCGGGAGATGGGGTACAATGAGCAGTTCTTC
17 | - | TRBD1 | TRBJ1-5 | TRBV11-3 | CASSLEGQLGAGQPQHF | TGTGCCAGCAGCTTAGAGGGACAGCTAGGAGCAGGGCAGCCCCAGCATTTT
13 | - | - | TRBJ2-7 | TRBV19 | CASSMGARYEQYF | TGTGCCAGTAGTATGGGGGCTCGCTACGAGCAGTACTTC
13 | - | - | TRBJ2-7 | TRBV27 | CASRPREPREQYF | TGTGCCAGCAGACCGAGGGAACCGCGGGAGCAGTACTTC
12 | - | - | TRBJ2-3 | TRBV15 | CATSELTDTQYF | TGTGCCACCAGCGAACTCACAGATACGCAGTATTTT
16 | once | - | TRBJ1-2 | TRBV5-1 | CASSLGYSISENGYTF | TGCGCCAGCAGCCTAGGATACTCGATCTCGGAAAATGGCTACACCTTC
19 | - | - | TRBJ2-7 | TRBV11-2 | CASSFNRAPRGGRAYEQYF | TGTGCCAGCAGCTTTAATCGGGCCCCGAGGGGGGGGAGGGCCTACGAGCAGTACTTC
17 | - | TRBD1 | TRBJ1-1 | TRBV11-2 | CASSSLGQTYSNTEAFF | TGTGCCAGCAGCTCCCTGGGACAGACTTATTCGAACACTGAAGCTTTCTTT
14 | - | - | TRBJ2-5 | TRBV6-1 | CASSSNRVAETQYF | TGTGCCAGCAGTAGTAACAGGGTGGCAGAGACCCAGTACTTC
15 | once | TRBD2 | TRBJ2-1 | TRBV6-6 | CASSVAGERYNEQFF | TGTGCCAGCAGCGTAGCGGGAGAGAGGTACAATGAGCAGTTCTTC
15 | - | - | TRBJ1-3 | TRBV6-1 | CASSAFGISGNTIYF | TGTGCCAGCAGTGCCTTCGGTATCTCTGGAAACACCATATATTTT
14 | - | TRBD2 | TRBJ2-2 | TRBV19 | CASKSGRAAGELFF | TGTGCCAGCAAGAGCGGGAGGGCCGCCGGGGAGCTGTTTTTT
12 | - | - | TRBJ2-3 | TRBV28 | CASRHRTDTQYF | TGTGCCAGCAGACACCGCACAGATACGCAGTATTTT
14 | - | - | TRBJ1-1 | TRBV7-9 | CASSPGYMNTEAFF | TGTGCCAGCAGCCCAGGGTATATGAACACTGAAGCTTTCTTT
13 | once | TRBD1 | TRBJ2-7 | TRBV15 | CATSSTGDYEQYF | TGTGCCACCAGCAGTACAGGGGACTACGAGCAGTACTTC
12 | once | - | TRBJ2-7 | TRBV7-2 | CASSQPRYEQYF | TGTGCCAGCAGCCAGCCCAGGTACGAGCAGTACTTC
15 | - | - | TRBJ2-5 | TRBV5-1 | CASSLAAVRVREQYF | TGCGCCAGCAGCTTGGCGGCGGTAAGAGTTCGGGAGCAGTACTTC
15 | - | TRBD1 | TRBJ1-5 | TRBV19 | CASFGTAQMNQPQHF | TGTGCCAGCTTCGGGACAGCCCAAATGAATCAGCCCCAGCATTTT
14 | - | - | TRBJ2-2 | TRBV14 | CASSPFPHTGELFF | TGTGCCAGCAGCCCCTTCCCCCACACCGGGGAGCTGTTTTTT
13 | - | - | TRBJ1-2 | TRBV6-5 | CASSRTGNYGYTF | TGTGCCAGCAGTCGGACTGGGAACTATGGCTACACCTTC
19 | - | - | TRBJ1-5 | TRBV7-2 | CASSLRAGMVSGSNQPQHF | TGTGCCAGCAGCTTAAGAGCAGGAATGGTCTCGGGAAGCAATCAGCCCCAGCATTTT
15 | - | - | TRBJ2-7 | TRBV7-6 | CASSLAGGQPHEQYF | TGTGCCAGCAGCTTAGCGGGCGGACAACCTCACGAGCAGTACTTC
15 | once | TRBD1 | TRBJ2-1 | TRBV10-3 | CAISESLTGGDEQFF | TGTGCCATCAGTGAGTCCTTGACAGGGGGCGATGAGCAGTTCTTC
13 | - | - | TRBJ2-1 | TRBV10-2 | CASSGPRRDREFF | TGCGCCAGCAGTGGTCCCCGGCGGGATAGGGAGTTCTTC
14 | - | TRBD1 | TRBJ2-1 | TRBV2 | CAIQTGSSYNEQFF | TGTGCCATCCAGACAGGGAGCTCCTACAATGAGCAGTTCTTC
14 | - | - | TRBJ1-1 | TRBV7-9 | CASSRIQGSTEAFF | TGTGCCAGCAGTCGAATTCAGGGGAGCACTGAAGCTTTCTTT
16 | - | TRBD1 | TRBJ1-1 | TRBV5-4 | CASSSGRDRGNTEAFF | TGTGCCAGCAGCTCGGGACGGGACAGGGGGAACACTGAAGCTTTCTTT
14 | - | TRBD1 | TRBJ2-7 | TRBV7-2 | CASSLARTGIEQYF | TGTGCCAGCAGCTTAGCAAGGACAGGGATCGAGCAGTACTTC
19 | - | TRBD1 | TRBJ2-6 | TRBV14 | CASSQDGNRGAYGANVLTF | TGTGCCAGCAGCCAAGATGGGAACAGGGGGGCGTATGGGGCCAACGTCCTGACTTTC
16 | - | TRBD1 | TRBJ2-1 | TRBV5-1 | CASRPGTGGSYNEQFF | TGCGCCAGCAGACCCGGGACAGGGGGCTCCTACAATGAGCAGTTCTTC
15 | - | TRBD2 | TRBJ2-3 | TRBV19 | CASSGASGNGDTQYF | TGTGCCAGTAGTGGGGCTAGCGGGAATGGAGATACGCAGTATTTT
17 | - | TRBD2 | TRBJ2-3 | TRBV25-1 | CASSGITSGSSTDTQYF | TGTGCCAGCAGTGGAATCACTAGCGGCTCTAGCACAGATACGCAGTATTTT
13 | - | TRBD2 | TRBJ2-1 | TRBV27 | CASSFERDGEQFF | TGTGCCAGCAGTTTCGAGCGGGATGGTGAGCAGTTCTTC
14 | - | TRBD1 | TRBJ2-1 | TRBV7-9 | CASSTYRGRNEQFF | TGTGCCAGCAGCACCTACAGGGGTCGGAATGAGCAGTTCTTC
15 | - | - | TRBJ2-4 | TRBV19 | CASSNGPTPQNIQYF | TGTGCCAGTAGTAATGGCCCAACACCCCAAAACATTCAGTACTTC
16 | once | TRBD2 | TRBJ2-7 | TRBV6-1 | CASSEGLAGGIYEQYF | TGTGCCAGCAGTGAAGGGCTAGCGGGAGGTATATACGAGCAGTACTTC
17 | - | TRBD2 | TRBJ2-5 | TRBV5-1 | CASSLEPLAGERETQYF | TGCGCCAGCAGCTTGGAACCCCTAGCGGGGGAAAGGGAGACCCAGTACTTC
15 | - | TRBD1 | TRBJ1-5 | TRBV28 | CASVGQTYSNQPQHF | TGTGCCAGCGTGGGACAGACCTATAGCAATCAGCCCCAGCATTTT
20 | - | TRBD2 | TRBJ2-6 | TRBV5-1 | CASSKDVGLAGGQGANVLTF | TGCGCCAGCAGCAAGGACGTCGGACTAGCGGGAGGACAAGGGGCCAACGTCCTGACTTTC